The 8 T cell receptor beta chains below all came from one sample that was sequenced in a study of blood T cell repertoires in COVID-19. The assay was immunoSEQ multiplex PCR, and TCRdb's table has in-frame clones only and misses some. The sample lists roughly 150,000 clones; just under 90% were seen once. The sequenced sample was peripheral blood. Source of these receptors: a woman in her sixties or seventies with COVID-19, enrolled during active disease.

The J gene is TRBJ1-2, the V gene TRBV18; 7 bases align to TRBD1. The CDR3 is made up of 14 amino acids. Germline values: CDR1 KGHSH, CDR2 LQKENI. Losses at the gene ends were 3 bases for V and 4 bases for J; bases not matched to a gene: 5. The CDR3 nucleotides are TGTGCCAGCTCACCGGGTAGGGACAGCTATGGCTACACCTTC. It yields the protein CASSPGRDSYGYTF.

The V gene is TRBV19, the J gene TRBJ1-3; 7 positions match TRBD1. CDR1 and CDR2 (germline): LNHDA, SQIVND (reference sequence). After removal of 5 bases from V and 5 bases from J, the junction contained 15 bases not matched to a gene. The CDR3 is made up of 17 amino acids. CDR3 loop: CASSLRDSTDYRNTIYF. Here the CDR3 DNA reads TGTGCCAGTAGTCTCCGGGACAGTACGGATTATAGAAACACCATATATTTT.

This sequence joins TRBV13 and TRBJ2-3; TRBD2 matches at 8 bases. V trimming: 2 bases; J trimming: 2 bases; junction bases outside the gene matches: 15. The CDR3 sequence is 19 residues long. Looked up from germline, CDR1 is PRHDT and CDR2 is FYEKMQ (reference sequence). The CDR3 nucleotides are TGTGCCAGCAGCTTACGCTTTGCCAGCGGGGGCCGACACACAGATACGCAGTATTTT. Its protein product is CASSLRFASGGRHTDTQYF.

The V and J genes are TRBV21-1 and TRBJ2-2; the table's TRBD1 call for D was not verified on the DNA. TRBV21-1 is a documented pseudogene. CDR3 length: 13 amino acids. The CDR3 sequence is CASSLAGAGELFF. The CDR3 nucleotides are TGTGCCAGCAGCCTCGCAGGGGCCGGGGAGCTGTTTTTT.

The V call is TRBV3-1 (or the pseudogene TRBV3-2), the J call TRBJ2-2; 10 nucleotides agree with TRBD2. The trim removed 3 bases at V and 8 bases at J, leaving 9 bases unmatched. Per germline, CDR1 LGHDT and CDR2 YNNKEL (reference sequence). The CDR3 extends over 16 amino acids. CDR3 amino acids: CASSQRQLAGSGELFF. The CDR3 DNA follows: TGTGCCAGCAGCCAGAGACAACTAGCGGGGTCAGGGGAGCTGTTTTTT.

The J gene is TRBJ1-5, the V gene TRBV18; 8 bases match TRBD1. The CDR3 loop spans 16 amino acids. Germline trimming cut 3 bases from V and 1 base from J; bases unmatched to any gene: 5. The V gene's germline CDR1 is KGHSH and CDR2 LQKENI. CDR3 sequence reads: CASSPQGALSNQPQHF. The DNA for the CDR3 is TGTGCCAGCTCACCCCAGGGGGCATTGAGCAATCAGCCCCAGCATTTT.

V and J are TRBV5-6 and TRBJ1-5; D is perhaps TRBD1 (5 bases). Germline CDR1 and CDR2: SGHDT and YYEEEE. This CDR3 is built from 13 residues. Trimming pared 3 bases from V and 6 bases from J, leaving 10 bases between. The CDR3 region has the DNA TGTGCCAGCAGCTCGGGGGGAGGTCAGCCCCAGCATTTT. Translation gives CASSSGGGQPQHF.

The rearrangement uses TRBV7-9 and TRBJ2-1; TRBD1 matches at 9 bases. CDR1 SEHNR and CDR2 FQNEAQ come from the germline V gene (reference sequence). The CDR3 has 16 residues. V lost 5 bases to trimming and J lost 3 bases; unmatched junction nucleotides: 8. DNA for the CDR3: TGTGCCAGCAGCCCCCGGTGGACAGGGGACTACAATGAGCAGTTCTTC. It encodes CASSPRWTGDYNEQFF. Variable domain in full (rest from reference TRBV7-9 and TRBJ2-1): DTGVSQNPRHKITKRGQNVTFRCDPISEHNRLYWYRQTLGQGPEFLTYFQNEAQLEKSRLLSDRFSAERPKGSFSTLEIQRTEQGDSAMYLCASSPRWTGDYNEQFFGPGTRLTVL.